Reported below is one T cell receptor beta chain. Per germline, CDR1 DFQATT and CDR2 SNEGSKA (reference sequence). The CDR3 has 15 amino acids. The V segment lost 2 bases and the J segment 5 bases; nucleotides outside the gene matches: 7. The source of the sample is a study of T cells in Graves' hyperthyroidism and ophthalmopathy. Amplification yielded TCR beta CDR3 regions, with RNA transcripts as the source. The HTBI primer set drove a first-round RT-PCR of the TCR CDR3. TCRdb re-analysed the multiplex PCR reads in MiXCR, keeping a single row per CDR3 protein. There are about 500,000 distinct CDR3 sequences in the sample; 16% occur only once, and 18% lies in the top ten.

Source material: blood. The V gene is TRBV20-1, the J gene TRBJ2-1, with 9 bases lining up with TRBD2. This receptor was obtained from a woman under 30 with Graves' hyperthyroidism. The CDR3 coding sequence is TGCAGTGCTAGACCAGGGACTAGCAGAAACAATGAGCAGTTCTTC. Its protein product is CSARPGTSRNNEQFF.